The clone carrying this T cell receptor beta chain occurred many times. The TCR beta CDR3 regions underwent amplification from RNA transcripts. The library came from an HTBI-primed first-round RT-PCR and a second-round multiplex PCR. TCRdb ran MiXCR on the multiplex PCR reads and lists one entry per CDR3 protein. The data contain roughly 500,000 distinct CDR3 sequences, about 15% of them singletons. The data were taken from a study of Graves' ophthalmopathy and Graves' hyperthyroidism. Per germline, CDR1 MDHEN and CDR2 SYDVKM. This CDR3 has 15 amino acids. V dropped 6 bases and J dropped 6 bases, with 21 bases sitting between them.

Specimen: blood. The chain carries TRBV28 and TRBJ2-7, with D maybe TRBD1 (5 bases). This receptor was obtained from a woman in her 30s with Graves' ophthalmopathy. CDR3 in amino acids: CASSPAHIDQGEQYF. CDR3 nucleotides: TGTGCCAGCAGCCCTGCGCACATTGATCAGGGCGAGCAGTACTTC.